This T cell receptor (beta chain) derives from a study of CD8 T cells in Susac syndrome. Study-level findings and limits: As acknowledged by the study, its TCR sequencing and HLA analysis included a relatively small number of individuals.

RNA amounts of roughly 0.45 to 1 ug underwent reverse transcription with random hexamers. From the immunoSEQ multiplex PCR reads, TCRdb called clonotypes with MiXCR, one entry per CDR3 protein. The data contain fewer than 350,000 distinct CDR3 sequences, about 92% of them singletons. Germline-derived CDR1 and CDR2 are KGHSH and LQKENI. Trimming stripped 1 base from V and 7 bases from J, with 10 bases between. This CDR3 is 13 amino acids long. About this clonotype: The antigen remains unidentified.

Negative isolation yielded CD8+ and CD4+ T cells; FACS enriched TEMRA cells. The receptor's source is a human donor with multiple sclerosis. The material sequenced was CD4+ T cells from PBMCs. The chain is built from TRBV18 and TRBJ1-1, with a tentative D call TRBD1 (5 bases). CDR3 in DNA: TGTGCCAGCTCACCACGGGCAGGGCATGAAGCTTTCTTT. Translated, it gives CASSPRAGHEAFF.